The rows below give T cell receptor beta chains drawn from one sample of a study of coeliac disease. Repertoires were generated with immunoSEQ multiplex PCR, while TCRdb's copy carries only in-frame clones and drops some. Here the sample spans several thousand clones, roughly 60% being singletons. The sequenced sample was lymphocytes from the gut lamina propria. These receptors were taken from a man in his 70s without celiac disease. The CDR3 runs from the conserved cysteine through the conserved F or W. Each record gives: CDR3 protein, CDR3 DNA, D gene, J gene, CDR3 length, clone size, V gene. D genes are given only for firm matches. Size values are once, few and many counts, or a class for expanded clones, and some rows have none.

CASSLAGGVLSDTQYF | TGCGCCAGCAGCTTGGCTGGGGGGGTCCTGTCAGATACGCAGTATTTT | TRBD2 | TRBJ2-3 | 16 | - | TRBV5-1
CASSPRDYITDTQYF | TGCGCCAGCAGCCCCCGGGACTATATCACAGATACGCAGTATTTT | TRBD2 | TRBJ2-3 | 15 | - | TRBV5-1
CASRDFGLITGELFF | TGTGCCAGCCGAGATTTTGGACTAATCACCGGGGAGCTGTTTTTT | - | TRBJ2-2 | 15 | - | TRBV6-5
CAIRGQGTYNEQFF | TGTGCCATCAGGGGACAGGGAACCTACAATGAGCAGTTCTTC | TRBD1 | TRBJ2-1 | 14 | - | TRBV10-3
CASSFGTGENQPQHF | TGTGCCAGTAGTTTTGGGACAGGGGAAAATCAGCCCCAGCATTTT | TRBD1 | TRBJ1-5 | 15 | - | TRBV19
CASRPQGDETQYF | TGTGCCAGCAGACCTCAGGGTGACGAGACCCAGTACTTC | - | TRBJ2-5 | 13 | - | TRBV11-2
CASSLYRGDLYEQYF | TGTGCCAGCAGCCTATACAGGGGGGATCTTTACGAGCAGTACTTC | TRBD1 | TRBJ2-7 | 15 | - | TRBV5-6
CASSLAGGSGSPLHF | TGTGCCAGCAGCTTGGCGGGGGGGTCGGGTTCACCCCTCCACTTT | - | TRBJ1-6 | 15 | - | TRBV5-4
CASSYSSGGYQETQYF | TGTGCCAGCAGTTACTCGAGCGGGGGGTACCAAGAGACCCAGTACTTC | TRBD2 | TRBJ2-5 | 16 | - | TRBV6-5
CASSQGGRGSTEAFF | TGTGCCAGCAGTCAGGGGGGAAGAGGGAGCACTGAAGCTTTCTTT | TRBD1 | TRBJ1-1 | 15 | - | TRBV6-5
CASSPGQGNEKLFF | TGCGCCAGCAGCCCTGGACAGGGGAATGAAAAACTGTTTTTT | TRBD1 | TRBJ1-4 | 14 | few | TRBV4-1
CASRPQIPGANVLTF | TGTGCCAGCAGACCCCAGATCCCTGGGGCCAACGTCCTGACTTTC | - | TRBJ2-6 | 15 | - | TRBV2
CASSAPGQGGNSYEQYF | TGCGCCAGCAGCGCCCCGGGACAGGGAGGGAACTCCTACGAGCAGTACTTC | TRBD1 | TRBJ2-7 | 17 | - | TRBV5-1
CSVELGVGQPQHF | TGCAGCGTTGAGTTAGGGGTCGGTCAGCCCCAGCATTTT | - | TRBJ1-5 | 13 | - | TRBV29-1
CANPTGEGYTF | TGTGCCAACCCTACAGGAGAAGGCTACACCTTC | - | TRBJ1-2 | 11 | once | TRBV19
CASSPSGAEETQYF | TGTGCCAGCTCACCATCTGGGGCAGAAGAGACCCAGTACTTC | - | TRBJ2-5 | 14 | - | TRBV18
CASSHGQGSGYEQYF | TGTGCCAGCAGCCATGGACAGGGGTCCGGCTACGAGCAGTACTTC | TRBD1 | TRBJ2-7 | 15 | - | TRBV5-5
CASSVGGRGTEAFF | TGTGCCAGCAGCGTTGGGGGCAGGGGGACTGAAGCTTTCTTT | TRBD1 | TRBJ1-1 | 14 | - | TRBV9
CASSTRTGGETQYF | TGTGCCAGCAGCACCCGGACAGGGGGCGAGACCCAGTACTTC | TRBD1 | TRBJ2-5 | 14 | - | TRBV5-8
CASSLGGYGYTF | TGTGCCAGCAGTTTAGGAGGTTATGGCTACACCTTC | - | TRBJ1-2 | 12 | - | TRBV28
CASSESTRGDNEQYF | TGCGCCAGCAGTGAGTCGACTCGTGGGGACAACGAGCAGTACTTC | - | TRBJ2-7 | 15 | - | TRBV10-2
CAISDGQGMSTDTQYF | TGTGCCATCAGTGACGGACAGGGAATGAGCACAGATACGCAGTATTTT | TRBD1 | TRBJ2-3 | 16 | - | TRBV10-3
CASSPRQGMGTGELFF | TGTGCCAGCTCACCGCGCCAGGGAATGGGCACCGGGGAGCTGTTTTTT | - | TRBJ2-2 | 16 | - | TRBV18
CASSSLAGAYNEQFF | TGTGCTAGCAGCTCGTTAGCGGGGGCCTACAATGAGCAGTTCTTC | TRBD2 | TRBJ2-1 | 15 | - | TRBV7-7
CASSQGLAGRRKTQYF | TGTGCCAGCAGCCAAGGGCTAGCGGGGAGGCGAAAGACCCAGTACTTC | TRBD2 | TRBJ2-5 | 16 | once | TRBV4-2
CASSLYPDEKLFF | TGTGCCAGCAGCTTATATCCGGATGAAAAACTGTTTTTT | - | TRBJ1-4 | 13 | - | TRBV7-9
CASSLQGGQPQHF | TGTGCCAGCAGCTTGCAGGGAGGTCAGCCCCAGCATTTT | - | TRBJ1-5 | 13 | - | TRBV7-3
CASSLGQGGEKLFF | TGTGCCAGCAGCCTGGGACAGGGAGGGGAAAAACTGTTTTTT | TRBD1 | TRBJ1-4 | 14 | - | TRBV7-9
CASSVGNGGSDTQYF | TGTGCCAGCAGCGTAGGGAACGGGGGGTCAGATACGCAGTATTTT | TRBD2 | TRBJ2-3 | 15 | few | TRBV9
CASSGTTGGPLYEQYF | TGTGCCAGCAGTGGCACGACGGGGGGGCCTCTATACGAGCAGTACTTC | TRBD2 | TRBJ2-7 | 16 | - | TRBV28
CASSALGDAANEQFF | TGTGCCAGCAGCGCCCTGGGAGATGCGGCGAATGAGCAGTTCTTC | - | TRBJ2-1 | 15 | - | TRBV9
CASRRASQLYEQYF | TGTGCCAGCAGGAGGGCGTCACAGCTTTACGAGCAGTACTTC | - | TRBJ2-7 | 14 | - | TRBV6-1
CASSPPGQYEQYF | TGTGCCAGCAGTCCACCGGGACAATACGAGCAGTACTTC | - | TRBJ2-7 | 13 | - | TRBV25-1
CATSPGYLIGTDTQYF | TGTGCCACCTCACCGGGGTATCTCATTGGTACAGATACGCAGTATTTT | - | TRBJ2-3 | 16 | - | TRBV21-1
CASSFAGQGAIGYTF | TGTGCCAGCAGCTTCGCCGGACAGGGGGCGATTGGCTACACCTTC | TRBD1 | TRBJ1-2 | 15 | - | TRBV7-2
CASSYRVGYGYTF | TGTGCCAGCAGTTATCGGGTCGGTTATGGCTACACCTTC | - | TRBJ1-2 | 13 | - | TRBV27
CASSPQRTSGGENIQYF | TGTGCCAGCTCACCCCAAAGGACTAGCGGGGGTGAAAACATTCAGTACTTC | TRBD2 | TRBJ2-4 | 17 | - | TRBV18
CASRMGTGAPDTQYF | TGTGCCAGCAGGATGGGGACAGGGGCGCCGGATACGCAGTATTTT | TRBD1 | TRBJ2-3 | 15 | few | TRBV27
CASAGGVNEKLFF | TGCGCCAGCGCGGGAGGGGTGAATGAAAAACTGTTTTTT | - | TRBJ1-4 | 13 | - | TRBV5-1
CASSDTGGAQETQYF | TGTGCCAGCAGTGACACAGGGGGCGCGCAAGAGACCCAGTACTTC | TRBD1 | TRBJ2-5 | 15 | few | TRBV6-1
CAIRPRGGNNNEQYF | TGTGCCATCAGGCCCCGGGGGGGTAATAACAACGAGCAGTACTTC | TRBD2 | TRBJ2-7 | 15 | - | TRBV10-3
CASSLDGQGTNEKLFF | TGCGCCAGCAGCCTGGATGGACAGGGAACTAATGAAAAACTGTTTTTT | TRBD1 | TRBJ1-4 | 16 | - | TRBV5-1
CASSESQETQYF | TGTGCCAGCAGTGAGAGCCAAGAGACCCAGTACTTC | - | TRBJ2-5 | 12 | few | TRBV2
CASSLSAGDEAFF | TGTGCCAGCAGCTTATCGGCGGGAGATGAAGCTTTCTTT | - | TRBJ1-1 | 13 | - | TRBV7-9
CASSEAFGGAYEQYF | TGTGCCAGCAGTGAAGCATTCGGGGGGGCCTACGAGCAGTACTTC | TRBD2 | TRBJ2-7 | 15 | - | TRBV6-1
CASSSSGHGNTIYF | TGTGCCAGCAGCTCATCGGGACACGGAAACACCATATATTTT | - | TRBJ1-3 | 14 | once | TRBV7-9
CASSLRTSGGAAGTGELFF | TGCGCCAGCAGCTTACGCACTAGCGGGGGGGCCGCTGGGACCGGGGAGCTGTTTTTT | TRBD2 | TRBJ2-2 | 19 | - | TRBV5-1
CASSLGSGGVTDTQYF | TGTGCCAGCAGCTTAGGTTCAGGGGGAGTCACAGATACGCAGTATTTT | TRBD1 | TRBJ2-3 | 16 | few | TRBV11-2
CASSLDSTERSYEQYF | TGCGCCAGCAGCTTGGATTCGACAGAGCGATCCTACGAGCAGTACTTC | - | TRBJ2-7 | 16 | - | TRBV5-1
CASSATGQPQHF | TGTGCCAGCAGTGCGACAGGGCAGCCCCAGCATTTT | TRBD1 | TRBJ1-5 | 12 | few | TRBV2
CASSAADGRVNYGYTF | TGTGCCAGCAGCGCAGCAGACGGTCGGGTTAACTATGGCTACACCTTC | - | TRBJ1-2 | 16 | - | TRBV9
CASSHTGVSSGELFF | TGTGCCAGCAGTCACACAGGGGTATCTTCCGGGGAGCTGTTTTTT | TRBD1 | TRBJ2-2 | 15 | - | TRBV28
CASSLRGTSGGGRETQYF | TGCGCCAGCAGCCTGCGGGGGACTAGCGGGGGCGGAAGGGAGACCCAGTACTTC | TRBD2 | TRBJ2-5 | 18 | - | TRBV5-1
CSVEGTNQPSYEQYF | TGCAGCGTTGAAGGGACTAACCAACCTTCCTACGAGCAGTACTTC | - | TRBJ2-7 | 15 | - | TRBV29-1
CASSQDSSGFFNEQFF | TGTGCCAGCAGCCAAGATTCTAGCGGGTTCTTCAATGAGCAGTTCTTC | TRBD2 | TRBJ2-1 | 16 | - | TRBV4-2
CASRNRGPGEKLFF | TGTGCCAGCAGAAACAGGGGGCCGGGCGAAAAACTGTTTTTT | TRBD1 | TRBJ1-4 | 14 | - | TRBV28
CASSIFRTGNHQPQHF | TGTGCCAGTAGTATATTTCGGACAGGGAACCATCAGCCCCAGCATTTT | TRBD1 | TRBJ1-5 | 16 | few | TRBV19
CAISTSGNAEAFF | TGTGCCATCAGTACCTCGGGGAACGCTGAAGCTTTCTTT | - | TRBJ1-1 | 13 | medium-sized | TRBV10-3
CASSLGSRGRREQFF | TGTGCCAGCAGTTTGGGAAGCAGGGGGCGACGTGAGCAGTTCTTC | TRBD1 | TRBJ2-1 | 15 | few | TRBV28